Shown below are 28 T cell receptor beta chains from a single sample sequenced in a study of blood T cell repertoires in COVID-19. Profiling relied on immunoSEQ multiplex PCR, and the TCRdb table lists in-frame clones only, not all of them. This table holds roughly 250,000 clones, around 87% found once. What was sequenced was peripheral blood. The source is a woman between 45 and 65 years old with acute or convalescent COVID-19.

The V call is TRBV15, the J call TRBJ2-1; a possible D gene is TRBD1 (6 bases). V was cut by 0 bases and J by 4 bases, with 7 bases left in between. CDR1 is LNHNV, CDR2 YYDKDF, per germline (reference sequence). The CDR3 is made up of 14 amino acids. CDR3 DNA: TGTGCCACCAGCAGAGAACAGGGATACAATGAGCAGTTCTTC. Its translation: CATSREQGYNEQFF.

The chain uses TRBV24-1 and TRBJ2-1; 14 nucleotides line up with TRBD2. CDR1 and CDR2 from the germline V gene are KGHDR and SFDVKD. Trimming at V came to 4 bases and at J to 6 bases, leaving 7 bases not matched to a gene. The CDR3 runs 17 residues. CDR3 amino acids: CATSDPTSGRVSNEQFF. CDR3 bases: TGTGCCACCAGTGACCCGACTAGCGGGAGGGTCTCCAATGAGCAGTTCTTC.

The chain joins TRBV5-1 to TRBJ2-2; 8 bases fit TRBD1. Trimming removed 4 bases from V and 4 bases from J; junction bases left unmatched: 9. Looked up from germline, CDR1 is SGHRS and CDR2 is YFSETQ. CDR3 length: 16 residues. CDR3 in amino acids: CASSTGTGRLTGELFF. The CDR3 nucleotides are TGCGCCAGCAGCACGGGGACAGGTCGTCTCACCGGGGAGCTGTTTTTT. The full variable domain, its missing parts supplied by reference TRBV5-1 and TRBJ2-2, is KAGVTQTPRYLIKTRGQQVTLSCSPISGHRSVSWYQQTPGQGLQFLFEYFSETQRNKGNFPGRFSGRQFSNSRSEMNVSTLELGDSALYLCASSTGTGRLTGELFFGEGSRLTVL.

This rearrangement joins TRBV15 to TRBJ1-5; D remains ambiguous. Germline assignment: CDR1 LNHNV and CDR2 YYDKDF (reference sequence). V was trimmed by 0 bases and J by 8 bases, leaving 20 bases between them. The CDR3 is 17 residues long. Written as DNA, the CDR3 is TGTGCCACCAGCAGAGATACTAGAACCCCATCATCTGAGCCCCAGCATTTT. Translating it yields CATSRDTRTPSSEPQHF.

V gene TRBV9 combines with J gene TRBJ1-1; the D gene is possibly TRBD1 (5 bases). Between the trimmed V and J ends, which lost 8 bases and 5 bases, there was a span of 19 bases. This CDR3 contains 14 residues. Germline values: CDR1 SGDLS, CDR2 YYNGEE. In nucleotides, the CDR3 is TGTGCCAGTGAACCAGGGTCCGGGTATACTGAAGCTTTCTTT. It is translated as CASEPGSGYTEAFF.

V and J are TRBV11-2 and TRBJ1-1; 8 bases are a match to TRBD1. In germline, CDR1 is SGHAT, CDR2 FQNNGV. The CDR3 is 14 amino acids. V trimming: 1 base; J trimming: 6 bases; junction bases outside the gene matches: 4. This chain's CDR3 is CASSLGRTGPEAFF. Written as DNA, the CDR3 is TGTGCCAGCAGCTTAGGACGGACAGGGCCTGAAGCTTTCTTT.

This chain links TRBV30 with TRBJ2-2; D possibly corresponds to TRBD2 (6 bases). CDR1 is GTSNPN and CDR2 is SVGIG in the germline V gene (reference sequence). V was trimmed by 0 bases and J by 0 bases, leaving 11 bases between them. This CDR3 is 16 amino acids long. Here the CDR3 reads CAWSVRDLANTGELFF. The CDR3 nucleotides read TGTGCCTGGAGTGTAAGGGACTTAGCGAACACCGGGGAGCTGTTTTTT.

The chain employs TRBV6-5 and TRBJ2-2; D might be TRBD2 (5 bases). The germline V gene encodes CDR1 MNHEY and CDR2 SVGAGI. The ends were cut back, 6 bases at V and 14 bases at J, with 16 bases in the middle. The CDR3 extends over 12 amino acids. Here the CDR3 reads CASSSGRSELFF. As DNA, the CDR3 is TGTGCCAGCAGCTCGGGGAGATCGGAACTGTTTTTT.

V usage is TRBV28 and J usage is TRBJ2-7, with TRBD2 identical over 11 bases. Germline CDR1 reads MDHEN; CDR2 reads SYDVKM. This CDR3 region has 14 residues. The junction had 4 bases not matched to a gene; V was cut back by 6 bases and J by 3 bases. As DNA, the CDR3 is TGTGCCAGCAGACTGACTAGCGGGATCTACGAGCAGTACTTC. Translation: CASRLTSGIYEQYF.

The chain employs TRBV12-5 and TRBJ2-2; D possibly corresponds to TRBD1 (6 bases). CDR1 is LGHNT, CDR2 FRNRAP, per germline. The V end lost 2 bases, the J end lost 1 base, and 8 bases lay between the germline ends. This CDR3 comprises 15 residues. The chain's CDR3 is CASGLYRVNTGELFF. The CDR3 nucleotides are TGTGCTAGTGGTTTGTACAGGGTGAACACCGGGGAGCTGTTTTTT.

The rearrangement links TRBV5-1 to TRBJ1-2; D remains ambiguous. The CDR3 covers 13 residues. Germline V gene sequence: CDR1 SGHRS, CDR2 YFSETQ. Trimming removed 0 bases from V and 3 bases from J, with 6 bases in between. CDR3 sequence (DNA): TGCGCCAGCAGCTTGGAGGCGGACTATGGCTACACCTTC. This translates into CASSLEADYGYTF. The whole variable domain, remainder taken from reference TRBV5-1 and TRBJ1-2, is KAGVTQTPRYLIKTRGQQVTLSCSPISGHRSVSWYQQTPGQGLQFLFEYFSETQRNKGNFPGRFSGRQFSNSRSEMNVSTLELGDSALYLCASSLEADYGYTFGSGTRLTVV.

The chain employs TRBV7-9 and TRBJ2-4; no reliable D call. The CDR3 contains 14 residues. Germline assignment: CDR1 SEHNR and CDR2 FQNEAQ (reference sequence). V was pared by 1 base and J by 3 bases, with 7 bases between. The CDR3 nucleotides are TGTGCCAGCAGCTTAGTTGTCAGCAAAAACATTCAGTACTTC. It translates to CASSLVVSKNIQYF.

In this sample, this clone turned up a few times. The rearrangement uses TRBV6-2 or TRBV6-3 and TRBJ2-2; 10 positions agree with TRBD1. V lost 2 bases and J lost 4; bases outside the gene matches: 7. The germline V gene has CDR1 MNHEY and CDR2 SVGEGT. This CDR3 spans 17 amino acids. The CDR3 reads CASSYPDRGRLTGELFF. The CDR3 nucleotides read TGTGCCAGCAGTTACCCTGACAGGGGGCGGCTCACCGGGGAGCTGTTTTTT.

Turning to this clone: Other DNA sequences in this specimen translate into the identical CDR3. The chain carries TRBV20-1 and TRBJ2-5; D remains ambiguous. This CDR3 has 10 amino acids. Trimming pared 3 bases from V and 5 bases from J, leaving 4 bases between. The germline gives CDR1 DFQATT, CDR2 SNEGSKA (reference sequence). The CDR3 DNA is TGCAGTGCTAGGCGGGAGACCCAGTACTTC. Translated: CSARRETQYF.

The chain combines TRBV28 with TRBJ2-1; 14 bases fit TRBD2. CDR3 length: 19 residues. Germline trimming cut 7 bases from V and 0 bases from J; bases unmatched to any gene: 11. The germline V gene has CDR1 MDHEN and CDR2 SYDVKM. CDR3 in DNA: TGTGCCAGCACTAAAGGACTAGCGGGAGGCCTAAGCTCCTACAATGAGCAGTTCTTC. Its protein is CASTKGLAGGLSSYNEQFF.

The chain combines TRBV27 with TRBJ2-7; D perhaps matches TRBD1 (6 bases). The CDR3 has 14 residues. Looked up from germline, CDR1 is MNHEY and CDR2 is SMNVEV (reference sequence). V lost 2 bases to trimming and J lost 4 bases, with 12 bases between them. The CDR3 region has the DNA TGTGCCAGCAGTTTAACAGGGTACTTTTACGAGCAGTACTTC. Translated, it gives CASSLTGYFYEQYF.

The rearrangement links TRBV7-2 to TRBJ1-3; tentatively, D is TRBD1 (5 bases). Germline V gene lookup returns CDR1 SGHTA and CDR2 FQGNSA. V lost 5 bases and J 1 base, leaving 12 bases between the germline ends. The CDR3 is made up of 15 amino acids. The CDR3 DNA is TGTGCCAGCAGCCTAACGGGGGGTTCTGGAAACACCATATATTTT. Its protein is CASSLTGGSGNTIYF.

The rearrangement joins TRBV12-3 or TRBV12-4 to TRBJ1-6; a possible D gene is TRBD1 (5 bases). V lost 3 bases and J lost 11, with 8 bases in between. CDR3 length: 12 amino acids. CDR3 DNA: TGTGCCAGCAGTTTGCAGGGTACACCCCTCCACTTT. This translates into CASSLQGTPLHF.

V usage is TRBV7-9 and J usage is TRBJ1-5; D gene ambiguous. Trimming shortened V by 4 bases and J by 0 bases, and 10 bases separated the two germline ends. The germline gives CDR1 SEHNR, CDR2 FQNEAQ (reference sequence). The CDR3 covers 15 residues. CDR3 protein: CASSSGGDSNQPQHF. In nucleotides, the CDR3 is TGTGCCAGCAGCTCAGGCGGGGATAGCAATCAGCCCCAGCATTTT.

The chain joins TRBV10-3 to TRBJ1-5; possibly TRBD1 for D (6 bases). The V end was cut by 4 bases, the J end by 0 bases, with 19 bases between. The CDR3 loop spans 18 amino acids. The germline CDR1 and CDR2 sequences are ENHRY and SYGVKD. As DNA, the CDR3 is TGTGCCATCAGTGGCCCCCCCAGACAGGTAGATAGCAATCAGCCCCAGCATTTT. This encodes CAISGPPRQVDSNQPQHF.

This sequence joins TRBV28 and TRBJ2-3; maybe TRBD2 (5 bases). The CDR3 length is 17 residues. Germline V gene lookup returns CDR1 MDHEN and CDR2 SYDVKM. V lost 5 bases and J lost 0, with 18 bases in between. Written as DNA, the CDR3 is TGTGCCAGCAGTCCTCTCCGGTATTCGGGAAGCACAGATACGCAGTATTTT. This translates into CASSPLRYSGSTDTQYF.

V and J are TRBV28 and TRBJ2-7, with a tentative D call TRBD2 (5 bases). The CDR3 has 12 residues. The germline V gene has CDR1 MDHEN and CDR2 SYDVKM. V lost 2 bases to trimming and J lost 5 bases, with 7 bases between them. This CDR3 is CASSLMGDEQYF. CDR3 nucleotide sequence: TGTGCCAGCAGTTTAATGGGAGACGAGCAGTACTTC.

J is TRBJ2-5 and V is TRBV28, with 9 bases matching TRBD1. The CDR3 covers 13 residues. Per the germline V gene, CDR1 is MDHEN and CDR2 is SYDVKM. Trimming took 8 bases from V and 2 from J; bases not matched to a gene: 3. CDR3 sequence reads: CASQDRGQETQYF. CDR3 coding DNA: TGTGCCAGCCAGGACAGGGGTCAAGAGACCCAGTACTTC.

The genes are TRBV9 and TRBJ1-2; D unresolved. V lost 4 bases and J 0 bases, leaving 10 bases between the germline ends. This CDR3 is 14 amino acids long. CDR1 and CDR2 from the germline V gene are SGDLS and YYNGEE. Here the CDR3 reads CASSSLRANYGYTF. The CDR3, as DNA: TGTGCCAGCAGCAGCCTTCGAGCTAACTATGGCTACACCTTC.

The V call is TRBV4-2, the J call TRBJ2-5, with D tentatively TRBD1 (5 bases). V lost 6 bases to trimming and J lost 8 bases, with 22 bases between them. This CDR3 is built from 15 residues. The germline V gene encodes CDR1 LGHNA and CDR2 YNFKEQ. The CDR3 loop reads CASRETATLEGTQYF. The CDR3 DNA follows: TGTGCCAGCAGAGAGACAGCAACTCTAGAAGGAACCCAGTACTTC.

The V call is TRBV4-3, the J call TRBJ2-1, with a weak D call TRBD2 (5 bases). The CDR3 spans 14 residues. V was pared by 2 bases and J by 1 base, with 6 bases between. In germline, CDR1 is LGHNA, CDR2 YSLEER. The CDR3 protein is CASSQPGSYNEQFF. The CDR3 DNA is TGCGCCAGCAGCCAACCGGGATCCTACAATGAGCAGTTCTTC.

This clone was seen a single time. The chain is built from TRBV27 and TRBJ1-2, with 10 nucleotides matching TRBD1. The CDR3 has 14 residues. Losses at the gene ends were 1 base for V and 6 bases for J; bases not matched to a gene: 2. Germline V gene sequence: CDR1 MNHEY, CDR2 SMNVEV (reference sequence). This CDR3 is CASSLFGTGDGYTF. For the CDR3, the DNA is TGTGCCAGCAGTTTATTTGGGACAGGGGATGGCTACACCTTC.

This clone appeared once. The gene calls are TRBV18 and TRBJ1-4, with 8 bases aligning to TRBD1. The V and J ends lost 3 bases and 6 bases, in that order; junction bases with no gene match: 3. CDR1 and CDR2 from the germline V gene are KGHSH and LQKENI. This CDR3 contains 14 residues. DNA for the CDR3: TGTGCCAGCTCACCCCAGGGGGCCGATGAAAAACTGTTTTTT. Translated: CASSPQGADEKLFF.